A single sample is the source of the 30 T cell receptor beta chains below, sequenced in a study of regulatory T cells in long-lasting Graves disease. Relying on iRepertoire HTBI primers and Arm-PCR of CDR3 regions, the team built TCR beta libraries. TCRdb re-called the multiplex PCR reads with MiXCR, one entry per CDR3 protein. The profile shows under 250,000 distinct CDR3 sequences, over 20% of them singletons. Time point here: newly diagnosed GD, antithyroid drugs for less than 3 months. PBMC-derived RNA was used for the TCR library. The sequencing used peripheral blood mononuclear cells (PBMCs), collected at new diagnosis, from a patient treated with antithyroid drugs. The receptors derive from a female donor with Graves disease.

Many counts were recorded for this clonotype. The chain links TRBV3-1 to TRBJ1-2; D gene uncertain. This CDR3 spans 12 amino acids. Trimming took off 3 bases at V and 12 bases at J, with 14 bases between the two ends. Germline CDR1 is LGHDT and CDR2 is YNNKEL (reference sequence). CDR3: CASSQGFSGDTF. The CDR3 DNA is TGTGCCAGCAGCCAGGGTTTCTCCGGGGACACCTTC.

This clonotype was detected a few times. This chain links TRBV5-5 with TRBJ2-3; 9 nucleotides align to TRBD2. This CDR3 has 16 amino acids. V lost 2 bases and J lost 5; bases outside the gene matches: 9. Germline V gives CDR1 SGHKS, CDR2 YYEKEE (reference sequence). CDR3 DNA sequence: TGTGCCAGCAGCTTTGTACGGGAAGCGGGGGGAGATACGCAGTATTTT. It is translated as CASSFVREAGGDTQYF.

The V call is TRBV24-1, the J call TRBJ2-5; D may be TRBD2 (5 bases). CDR1 and CDR2 (germline): KGHDR, SFDVKD. The CDR3 consists of 14 residues. The V gene lost 4 bases and the J gene lost 2 bases, with 10 bases spanning the gap. The CDR3 region has the DNA TGTGCCACCAGTGACCCCACGGGACAAGAGACCCAGTACTTC. Residues: CATSDPTGQETQYF.

This clonotype was counted many times. This chain uses TRBV5-1 with TRBJ2-3; 9 bases are a match to TRBD2. The CDR3 runs to 17 residues. J gave up 5 bases and V 0 bases, and 10 bases lay outside the gene matches. Germline-derived CDR1 and CDR2 are SGHRS and YFSETQ. Written as DNA, the CDR3 is TGCGCCAGCAGCTTGGTCGGTAGCGGGAGTAGCGTAGATACGCAGTATTTT. It is translated as CASSLVGSGSSVDTQYF.

The rearrangement uses TRBV12-3 or TRBV12-4 and TRBJ1-5, with D possibly being TRBD1 (6 bases). Trimming pared 5 bases from V and 6 bases from J, leaving 14 bases between. This CDR3 comprises 14 residues. As DNA, the CDR3 is TGTGCCAGCAGTACAGGGTTGGTGTCTCAGCCCCAGCATTTT. This codes for CASSTGLVSQPQHF.

This clonotype was counted ten times or more. The J gene is TRBJ1-4, the V gene TRBV2; possibly TRBD1 for D (5 bases). Germline CDR1 SNHLY, CDR2 FYNNEI. V lost 1 base and J 8 bases, leaving 14 bases between the germline ends. CDR3 length equals 15 residues. The CDR3 coding sequence is TGTGCCAGCAGTGAAGTCGGGGCTCTCGGGGAAAAACTGTTTTTT. Its protein product is CASSEVGALGEKLFF.

This clonotype was counted many times. The chain is built from TRBV20-1 and TRBJ2-3; 9 nucleotides align to TRBD2. The V gene's germline CDR1 is DFQATT and CDR2 SNEGSKA (reference sequence). This CDR3 contains 16 residues. J was trimmed by 4 bases and V by 0 bases; bases with no gene match: 8. The CDR3 sequence: CSARDWDSGRADTQYF. CDR3 sequence (DNA): TGCAGTGCTAGAGATTGGGATAGCGGGAGAGCAGATACGCAGTATTTT.

This clonotype was seen many times. J is TRBJ2-7 and V is TRBV20-1; 10 positions agree with TRBD2. CDR1 and CDR2 (germline): DFQATT, SNEGSKA (reference sequence). This CDR3 has 14 amino acids. The V and J ends lost 6 bases and 9 bases, in that order; junction bases with no gene match: 14. CDR3 residues: CSAEVSAGGPGQYF. The DNA for the CDR3 is TGCAGTGCCGAGGTCTCAGCGGGGGGGCCGGGGCAGTACTTC.

This clonotype was counted ten times or more. This rearrangement joins TRBV4-1 to TRBJ1-1; D unclear. Germline values: CDR1 MGHRA, CDR2 YSYEKL. CDR3 length: 14 residues. V was shortened by 1 base and J by 10 bases, with 16 bases between the two germline ends. The CDR3 DNA sequence: TGCGCCAGCAGCCAAGTGTTAAACCGCTCCACAGCTTTCTTT. Translating it yields CASSQVLNRSTAFF.

This clonotype was counted at least ten times. V and J are TRBV29-1 and TRBJ1-2; D remains ambiguous. This CDR3 has 13 amino acids. V dropped 7 bases and J dropped 2 bases, with 14 bases sitting between them. Germline values: CDR1 SQVTM, CDR2 ANQGSEA. The CDR3 nucleotides are TGCAGCGCCTCCTACGACCTAAACTATGGCTACACCTTC. Translating it yields CSASYDLNYGYTF.

This clonotype came up many times. V usage is TRBV7-2 and J usage is TRBJ1-2, with D unclear. CDR3 size: 13 residues. Trimming took 3 bases from V and 8 from J, leaving 13 bases between them. Per the germline V gene, CDR1 is SGHTA and CDR2 is FQGNSA. The CDR3 spells CASSLLTLEGYTF. The DNA of the CDR3 is TGTGCCAGCAGCTTGCTAACCCTCGAGGGCTACACCTTC. The whole variable domain, filled in from reference TRBV7-2 and TRBJ1-2, reads GAGVSQSPSNKVTEKGKDVELRCDPISGHTALYWYRQSLGQGLEFLIYFQGNSAPDKSGLPSDRFSAERTGGSVSTLTIQRTQQEDSAVYLCASSLLTLEGYTFGSGTRLTVV.

This clonotype was detected many times. This clone may be a read error of a much larger clone one base away. This chain links TRBV20-1 with TRBJ2-1; weak D call: TRBD2 (5 bases). The CDR3 length is 14 residues. V shed 4 bases and J shed 7 bases, with 17 bases lying between them. The V gene's germline CDR1 is DFQATT and CDR2 SNEGSKA (reference sequence). This CDR3 reads CSAISRRNRNEQFF. The CDR3 coding sequence is TGCAGTGCTATTAGCAGGAGGAACCGGAATGAGCAGTTCTTC.

The sample holds many counts of this clonotype. CDR3 protein: CASSRPSGTSGVAETQYF. DNA of the CDR3: TGTGCCAGCAGCCGCCCTTCCGGGACTAGCGGGGTTGCAGAGACCCAGTACTTC. The chain employs TRBV2 and TRBJ2-5; TRBD2 matches at 13 bases. The germline CDR1 and CDR2 sequences are SNHLY and FYNNEI. This CDR3 comprises 18 residues. With V trimmed by 6 bases and J by 4 bases, 14 bases remained unmatched.

The genes are TRBV6-1 and TRBJ1-1; D is perhaps TRBD1 (5 bases). CDR1 is MNHNS and CDR2 is SASEGT in the germline V gene. CDR3 length: 12 amino acids. Trimming took off 5 bases at V and 5 bases at J, with 9 bases between the two ends. In DNA form, the CDR3 reads TGTGCCAGCAGTCCAGGGAGGACTGAAGCTTTCTTT. It is translated as CASSPGRTEAFF.

This clonotype came up many times. The CDR3 coding sequence is TGTGCCAGCAGCGGCATTAAGGGGAGGGGGAAGGCTGGCTACACCTTC. Translated: CASSGIKGRGKAGYTF. The rearrangement uses TRBV9 and TRBJ1-2; tentative D call: TRBD1 (6 bases). This CDR3 spans 16 amino acids. Germline lookup yields CDR1 SGDLS and CDR2 YYNGEE. Deletions cut 3 bases from V and 7 bases from J, with 22 bases between.

In this sample, this clonotype turned up many times. V is TRBV14 and J is TRBJ1-1, with 9 bases matching TRBD1. The CDR3 is made up of 17 amino acids. CDR1 and CDR2 from the germline V gene are SGHDN and FVKESK. V gave up 0 bases and J gave up 4 bases; unmatched junction bases: 9. The CDR3 loop reads CASSQDFGQGRITEAFF. For the CDR3, the DNA is TGTGCCAGCAGCCAAGATTTTGGACAGGGGAGGATCACTGAAGCTTTCTTT.

In its sample, this clonotype was seen many times. The rearrangement joins TRBV28 to TRBJ2-5; 7 bases align to TRBD1. V lost 3 bases to trimming and J lost 4 bases; unmatched junction nucleotides: 5. Germline lookup yields CDR1 MDHEN and CDR2 SYDVKM. The CDR3 is 14 amino acids. CDR3 in amino acids: CASSFTGASETQYF. DNA of the CDR3: TGTGCCAGCAGTTTTACAGGGGCCTCAGAGACCCAGTACTTC.

In the case of this clonotype: A far larger clone is one nucleotide away, so this likely arose from a read error. The chain combines TRBV7-3 with TRBJ2-7, with 11 bases identical to TRBD1. The V gene end was trimmed by 3 bases and the J gene end by 4 bases; junction bases not matched to a gene: 14. The CDR3 runs to 18 residues. Looked up from germline, CDR1 is SGHTA and CDR2 is FQGTGA. For the CDR3, the DNA is TGTGCCAGCAGCTTGGGGGGGACAGGGGGTTCTGAGGGGTACGAGCAGTACTTC. This codes for CASSLGGTGGSEGYEQYF. Supplemented by reference TRBV7-3 and TRBJ2-7, the full variable domain reads GAGVSQTPSNKVTEKGKYVELRCDPISGHTALYWYRQSLGQGPEFLIYFQGTGAADDSGLPNDRFFAVRPEGSVSTLKIQRTERGDSAVYLCASSLGGTGGSEGYEQYFGPGTRLTVT.

This clonotype came up many times. The chain has TRBV4-1 and TRBJ2-5; TRBD2 agrees at 7 bases. V dropped 4 bases and J dropped 9; count of bases not matched to a gene: 5. The CDR3 is made up of 12 amino acids. CDR1 and CDR2 from the germline V gene are MGHRA and YSYEKL. The CDR3 spells CASSPGGGAQYF. As DNA, the CDR3 is TGCGCCAGCAGCCCCGGGGGAGGGGCCCAGTACTTC.

This clonotype was counted ten times or more. V is TRBV19 and J is TRBJ2-7; D might be TRBD1 or TRBD2, each matching 5 bases. CDR3 length: 14 residues. The V gene's germline CDR1 is LNHDA and CDR2 SQIVND (reference sequence). The germline V and J ends were trimmed by 3 bases and 3 bases, with 12 bases remaining between them. The chain's CDR3 is CASSIGQGDYEQYF. CDR3 nucleotides: TGTGCCAGTAGTATCGGTCAGGGAGACTACGAGCAGTACTTC.

This clonotype was counted a few times. V is TRBV7-2 and J is TRBJ2-1, with 16 bases identical to TRBD2. The germline V gene encodes CDR1 SGHTA and CDR2 FQGNSA. The CDR3 length is 17 residues. V shed 8 bases, J shed 15 bases, and the junction held 19 bases outside the gene matches. The CDR3 sequence is CASSPPGLAGGPGVGFF. The DNA for the CDR3 is TGTGCCAGCTCACCACCGGGACTAGCGGGAGGGCCCGGTGTTGGGTTCTTC.

This clonotype was counted many times. The CDR3: CASSKRLAGGRNEQFF. CDR3 coding DNA: TGTGCCAGCAGTAAGAGACTAGCGGGGGGCCGCAATGAGCAGTTCTTC. The V and J genes are TRBV6-1 and TRBJ2-1; 13 bases line up with TRBD2. The CDR3 totals 16 residues. CDR1 is MNHNS and CDR2 is SASEGT in the germline V gene. With V trimmed by 5 bases and J by 6 bases, 7 bases remained unmatched.

This clonotype appeared many times. The genes are TRBV6-1 and TRBJ1-1, with D perhaps matching TRBD1 (6 bases). From germline, CDR1 is MNHNS and CDR2 SASEGT. V lost 8 bases to trimming and J lost 1 base, with 14 bases between them. The CDR3 runs to 14 residues. CDR3 sequence reads: CASSGGSRNTEAFF. The CDR3 bases are TGTGCCAGCTCTGGGGGCTCCAGGAACACTGAAGCTTTCTTT.

V and J are TRBV6-2 or TRBV6-3 and TRBJ1-1; D unclear. The CDR3 has 18 amino acids. The V gene lost 0 bases and the J gene lost 6 bases, with 23 bases spanning the gap. In germline, CDR1 is MNHEY, CDR2 SVGEGT. CDR3 nucleotides: TGTGCCAGCAGTTACTCGACTTGGATGAACGAGGGTCGGGCTGAAGCTTTCTTT. Protein product: CASSYSTWMNEGRAEAFF.

This clonotype occurred many times. V and J are TRBV4-2 and TRBJ2-3, with TRBD2 matching 7 bases. The CDR3 sequence is 16 residues long. Germline CDR1 and CDR2: LGHNA and YNFKEQ. V lost 0 bases and J lost 8; bases outside the gene matches: 11. DNA of the CDR3: TGTGCCAGCAGCCAAGAGGGGCTAGCGGTGGGCGGTACGCAGTATTTT. Its translation is CASSQEGLAVGGTQYF.

This sequence joins TRBV20-1 and TRBJ1-2; D gene unclear. Per the germline V gene, CDR1 is DFQATT and CDR2 is SNEGSKA (reference sequence). This CDR3 has 12 residues. Deletions cut 0 bases from V and 5 bases from J, with 7 bases between. The CDR3: CSARDRLYGYTF. The CDR3, as DNA: TGCAGTGCTAGAGATCGGCTGTATGGCTACACCTTC.

This clonotype was found many times. The gene calls are TRBV11-2 and TRBJ2-3; D unresolved. CDR3 length: 15 residues. The V and J ends lost 1 base and 0 bases respectively, with 8 bases between them. Germline CDR1 SGHAT, CDR2 FQNNGV. The CDR3 reads CASSLGYTSTDTQYF. The CDR3 nucleotides are TGTGCCAGCAGCTTAGGGTATACTAGCACAGATACGCAGTATTTT.

This clonotype occurred many times. The chain couples TRBV28 to TRBJ1-4, with 10 bases identical to TRBD1. The CDR3 loop spans 13 amino acids. The V segment lost 7 bases and the J segment 7 bases; nucleotides outside the gene matches: 3. CDR1 MDHEN and CDR2 SYDVKM come from the germline V gene. The CDR3 loop reads CASNGDRGEKLFF. The DNA of the CDR3 is TGTGCCAGCAATGGGGACAGGGGTGAAAAACTGTTTTTT.

This clonotype was counted ten times or more. The CDR3 DNA reads as TGTGCCAGCAGCTTAACGACAGGGGGGAATTCACCCCTCCACTTT. Its translation: CASSLTTGGNSPLHF. J is TRBJ1-6 and V is TRBV7-3, with 9 nucleotides matching TRBD1. The CDR3 has 15 residues. Germline CDR1 and CDR2: SGHTA and FQGTGA. V shed 0 bases and J 7 bases; nucleotides not matched to a gene: 1.

This clonotype was seen repeatedly, ten times or more. V and J are TRBV7-2 and TRBJ2-7, with 8 bases that match TRBD1. The trim removed 2 bases at V and 5 bases at J, leaving 5 bases unmatched. Germline V gene sequence: CDR1 SGHTA, CDR2 FQGNSA. The CDR3 is 14 amino acids. CDR3 amino acids: CASSLSGGFDEQYF. In DNA form, the CDR3 reads TGTGCCAGCAGCTTATCAGGGGGCTTCGACGAGCAGTACTTC.